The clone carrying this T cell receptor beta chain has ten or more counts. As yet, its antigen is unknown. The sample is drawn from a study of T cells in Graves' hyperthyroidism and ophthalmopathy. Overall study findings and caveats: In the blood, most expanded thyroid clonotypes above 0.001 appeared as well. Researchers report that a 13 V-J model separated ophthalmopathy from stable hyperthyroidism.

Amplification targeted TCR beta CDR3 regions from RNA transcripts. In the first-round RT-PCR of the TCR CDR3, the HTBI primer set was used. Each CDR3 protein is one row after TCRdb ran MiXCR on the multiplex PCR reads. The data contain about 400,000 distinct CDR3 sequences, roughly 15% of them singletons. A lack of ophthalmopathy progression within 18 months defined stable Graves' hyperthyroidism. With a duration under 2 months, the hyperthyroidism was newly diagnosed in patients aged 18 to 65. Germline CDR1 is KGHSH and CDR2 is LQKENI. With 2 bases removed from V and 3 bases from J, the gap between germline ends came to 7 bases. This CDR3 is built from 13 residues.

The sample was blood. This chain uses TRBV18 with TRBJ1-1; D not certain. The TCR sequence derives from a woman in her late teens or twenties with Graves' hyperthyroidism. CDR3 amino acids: CASSPSSDTEAFF. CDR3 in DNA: TGTGCCAGCTCACCAAGCAGTGACACTGAAGCTTTCTTT.